These T cell receptor beta chains were read from a single sample in a study of T cells in localized non-small cell lung cancer. Assay: immunoSEQ multiplex PCR; the TCRdb copy retains only in-frame clones and omits some. The sample has fewer than 25,000 clones, approximately 90% seen once. Sequenced material: PBMCs, taken before any cancer treatment. Every receptor here comes from a man between 35 and 75 years old with stage II lung adenocarcinoma. Each CDR3 is given with its conserved first and last residue.

TRBJ1-4 TRBV6-5 CASSYGPGLQREKLFF
TRBJ2-1 TRBV30 CAWDPGLAHNEQFF
TRBJ1-1 TRBV7-9 CASSWDRASSEAFF
TRBJ1-1 TRBV7-9 CASSLGTKAFF
TRBJ2-2 TRBV28 CASSFSPGTGELFF
TRBJ1-1 TRBV19 CASSRGGPPHTEAFF
TRBJ1-1 TRBV2 CASSSTTGGYTEAFF
TRBJ2-2 TRBV5-1 CASSLGQEDTGELFF
TRBJ2-3 TRBV10-3 CAGSSTDTQYF
TRBJ1-1 TRBV19 CASSADRVRGTEAFF
TRBJ1-5 TRBV28 CASNEGPRNQPQHF
TRBJ2-7 TRBV5-4 CASSRDIPNIYEQYF
TRBJ1-2 TRBV11-3 CASSLEGRGANYGYTF
TRBJ2-7 TRBV7-6 CASSLSGEGYEQYF
TRBJ2-7 TRBV30 CAWSSTGRNSYEQYF
TRBJ2-7 TRBV6-5 CASSRDRGYEQYF
TRBJ2-1 TRBV6-1 CASSHRLGNEQFF
TRBJ2-3 TRBV7-2 CASSPLDPGTDTQYF
TRBJ1-1 TRBV30 CAWRGDRFRPEAFF
TRBJ2-1 TRBV9 CASSVGAGAYNEQFF
TRBJ1-5 TRBV10-1 CASSEPGQGALQPQHF
TRBJ1-3 TRBV9 CASSEGPLSGNTIYF
TRBJ1-5 TRBV5-5 CASSLESSGNQPQHF
TRBJ2-3 TRBV6-5 CASSYSYRAPTDTQYF
TRBJ1-2 TRBV28 CASSLSASGSGYTF
TRBJ2-7 TRBV28 CASSQSGTGSNEQYF
TRBJ2-3 TRBV25-1 CASSEFRGSTDTQYF
TRBJ2-3 TRBV4-2 CASSQGRDLAGTDTQYF
TRBJ2-5 TRBV7-6 CASSLTTSRETQYF
TRBJ1-2 TRBV7-9 CASSSRGGYTF
TRBJ2-1 TRBV9 CASSARDGDGGNEQFF
TRBJ2-3 TRBV7-9 CASSFRGRTDTQYF
TRBJ1-2 TRBV27 CASSFLGPGNIYGYTF